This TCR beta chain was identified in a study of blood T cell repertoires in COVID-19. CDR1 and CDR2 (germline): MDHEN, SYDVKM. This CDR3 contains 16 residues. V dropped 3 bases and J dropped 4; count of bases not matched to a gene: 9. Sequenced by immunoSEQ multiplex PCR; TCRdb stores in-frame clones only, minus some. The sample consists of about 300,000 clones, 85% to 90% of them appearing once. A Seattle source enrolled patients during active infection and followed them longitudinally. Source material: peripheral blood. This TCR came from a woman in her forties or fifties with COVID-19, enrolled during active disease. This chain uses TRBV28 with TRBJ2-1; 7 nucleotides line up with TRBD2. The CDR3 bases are TGTGCCAGCAGTTTCGAGGCGGGAGTAGTATACAATGAGCAGTTCTTC. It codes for CASSFEAGVVYNEQFF.